A selection of T cell receptor beta chains follows, all from one sample in a study of vaccination and CD4 T cells after COVID-19. Their target antigens are unknown. TCRdb re-called the PCR reads through MiXCR, storing one row per CDR3 protein. The sample carries thousands of distinct CDR3 sequences, roughly 50% recorded once. The sequencing sample was made of CD4+ T cells from blood, cultured in vitro. The receptors originated from a human donor who had recovered from COVID-19. CDR3s include the opening cysteine and the closing phenylalanine or tryptophan. Expanded clones are given a class, and other clones once, few, many or no size at all.

16,TRBJ1-5,TRBV27,-,CASSSTSGSSNQPQHF
13,TRBJ2-7,TRBV20-1,few,CSVRGGGNYEQYF
18,TRBJ2-2,TRBV6-1,-,CASSDLIQGARVTGELFF
13,TRBJ2-7,TRBV28,few,CASSLGALAEQYF
17,TRBJ1-2,TRBV19,-,CASRLTGTGGFIYGYTF
16,TRBJ1-5,TRBV24-1,few,CATSDLQGGSNQPQHF
14,TRBJ1-6,TRBV7-2,-,CASSLDRGNSPLHF
14,TRBJ1-4,TRBV12-1,once,CASSISTRTEKLFF
13,TRBJ2-5,TRBV12-3/TRBV12-4,few,CASRGTSQETQYF
14,TRBJ2-7,TRBV24-1,few,CATSDPGQGYEQYF
14,TRBJ2-1,TRBV6-1,-,CASVGTGVYNEQFF
15,TRBJ2-4,TRBV6-1,-,CASSPGGTGKNIQYF
15,TRBJ1-5,TRBV10-3,-,CAISDSAGSNQPQHF
14,TRBJ2-5,TRBV6-1,-,CASSVNRGGETQYF
13,TRBJ2-5,TRBV10-3,medium-sized,CAISVAGEETQYF
13,TRBJ2-7,TRBV7-2,medium-sized,CASSLKGPYEQYF
13,TRBJ2-5,TRBV7-9,-,CASSLDRAETQYF
15,TRBJ1-6,TRBV6-1,few,CASSENRVQISPLHF
14,TRBJ1-1,TRBV27,-,CASRSRGLGTEAFF
11,TRBJ1-1,TRBV20-1,once,CRPTGNTGAFF
14,TRBJ2-7,TRBV11-2,-,CASSPRTEAYEQYF
12,TRBJ2-7,TRBV11-3,-,CASSLSGGKQYF
13,TRBJ1-6,TRBV7-6,-,CASRADRASPLHF
13,TRBJ1-5,TRBV6-1,-,CASRQGGGQPQHF
14,TRBJ1-1,TRBV6-1,-,CASSSGTAKLEAFF
14,TRBJ1-6,TRBV20-1,-,CSARIRGLGSPLHF
15,TRBJ2-7,TRBV10-1,-,CASSESTSGEYEQYF
15,TRBJ1-2,TRBV24-1,few,CATSDPTNPIWGYTF
15,TRBJ1-2,TRBV28,-,CASSTSDRVNYGYTF
16,TRBJ2-2,TRBV10-3,-,CAISGEAGANTGELFF
14,TRBJ2-7,TRBV19,-,CASSIVDRGYEQYF
13,TRBJ1-1,TRBV7-9,-,CASSPQGNTEAFF
15,TRBJ2-1,TRBV7-9,-,CASSPRGTAYNEQFF
14,TRBJ1-6,TRBV23-1,few,CASLLDPRSSPLHF
14,TRBJ1-1,TRBV20-1,few,CSARSLAGATEAFF
14,TRBJ1-2,TRBV28,-,CASSPPDRGGRRTF
14,TRBJ2-7,TRBV2,-,CASSDTGETYEQYF
14,TRBJ2-3,TRBV28,few,CASSSGVPTDTQYF
15,TRBJ2-2,TRBV11-2,-,CASSPVGGATGELFF
14,TRBJ1-2,TRBV7-2,-,CATHPSGGEYGYTF
15,TRBJ1-2,TRBV28,-,CASGSPGQGNYGYTF
17,TRBJ2-2,TRBV6-1,-,CASSETTSGGYTGELFF